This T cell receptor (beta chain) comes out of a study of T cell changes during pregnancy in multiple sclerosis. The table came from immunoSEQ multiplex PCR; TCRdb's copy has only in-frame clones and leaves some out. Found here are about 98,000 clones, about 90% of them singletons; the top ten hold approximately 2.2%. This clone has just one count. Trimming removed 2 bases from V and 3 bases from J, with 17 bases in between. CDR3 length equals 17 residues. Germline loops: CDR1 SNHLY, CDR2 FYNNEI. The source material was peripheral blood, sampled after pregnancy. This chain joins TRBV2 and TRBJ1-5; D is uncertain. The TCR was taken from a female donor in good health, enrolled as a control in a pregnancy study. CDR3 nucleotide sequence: TGTGCCAGCAGTGAATCGCTCTGGGCTGAAGCCAATCAGCCCCAGCATTTT. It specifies CASSESLWAEANQPQHF.